Below, one TCR beta chain is given with its context. No antigen is known for it. The data are from a study of cytomegalovirus exposure and HLA in healthy donors. Per the germline V gene, CDR1 is SGHRS and CDR2 is YFSETQ. The V and J ends lost 4 bases and 4 bases, in that order; junction bases with no gene match: 8. The CDR3 consists of 15 residues. Primers included in the PCR were 60 Vbeta and 13 Jbeta primers. Clones were sequenced by immunoSEQ multiplex PCR, and TCRdb holds only the in-frame ones, with some missing. Its clone listing holds tens of thousands of clones. Study-wide results and limits: In a later analysis, several top co-occurrence clusters appeared linked to parvovirus B19, influenza, CMV and Epstein-Barr virus. Clonal expansion was found to be greater in HLA-associated TCR beta chains than in equally common others in a later analysis.

Sequencing was performed on PBMCs. The chain employs TRBV5-1 and TRBJ2-5; 9 bases fit TRBD1. This TCR came from a man aged 30-40 years in good health and CMV-seropositive. The CDR3 sequence is CASSPGTGRGETQYF. The CDR3 coding sequence is TGCGCCAGCAGCCCAGGGACAGGGAGGGGAGAGACCCAGTACTTC.